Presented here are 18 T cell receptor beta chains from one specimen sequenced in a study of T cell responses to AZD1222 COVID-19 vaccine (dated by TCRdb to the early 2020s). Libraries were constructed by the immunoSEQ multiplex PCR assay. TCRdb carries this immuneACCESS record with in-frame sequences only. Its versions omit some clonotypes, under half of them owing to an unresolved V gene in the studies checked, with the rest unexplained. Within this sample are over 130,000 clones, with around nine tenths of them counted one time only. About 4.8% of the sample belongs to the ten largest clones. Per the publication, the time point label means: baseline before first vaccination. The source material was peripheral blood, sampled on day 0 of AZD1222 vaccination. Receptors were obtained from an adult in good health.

The CDR3 DNA follows: TGTGCCAGCTCACCACAGGGCTACAACTATGGCTACACCTTC. It specifies CASSPQGYNYGYTF. The chain combines TRBV18 with TRBJ1-2; no clear D. The CDR3 has 14 residues. Germline-derived CDR1 and CDR2 are KGHSH and LQKENI. V gave up 1 base and J gave up 2 bases, with 8 bases separating them.

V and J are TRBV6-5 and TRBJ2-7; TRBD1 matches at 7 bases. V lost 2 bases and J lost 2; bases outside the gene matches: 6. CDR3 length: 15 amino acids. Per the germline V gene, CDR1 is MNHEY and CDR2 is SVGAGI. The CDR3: CASSYVRDSTYEQYF. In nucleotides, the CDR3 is TGTGCCAGCAGTTACGTCCGGGACAGTACCTACGAGCAGTACTTC.

The CDR3 DNA is TGTGCCAGCAGCTTAGACCGTGGAGAGGGGTACGAGCAGTACTTC. Its protein product is CASSLDRGEGYEQYF. The rearrangement joins TRBV7-9 to TRBJ2-7; D possibly uses TRBD1 or TRBD2 (5 bases each). Germline V gene data show CDR1 as SEHNR and CDR2 as FQNEAQ (reference sequence). V gave up 1 base and J gave up 4 bases, with 14 bases separating them. This CDR3 comprises 15 residues.

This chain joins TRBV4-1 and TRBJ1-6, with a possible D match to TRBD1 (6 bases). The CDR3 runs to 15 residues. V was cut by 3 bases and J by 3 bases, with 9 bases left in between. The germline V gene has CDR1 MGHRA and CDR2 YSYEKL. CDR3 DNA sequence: TGCGCCAGCAGCCACGGACAGAGCTATAATTCACCCCTCCACTTT. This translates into CASSHGQSYNSPLHF.

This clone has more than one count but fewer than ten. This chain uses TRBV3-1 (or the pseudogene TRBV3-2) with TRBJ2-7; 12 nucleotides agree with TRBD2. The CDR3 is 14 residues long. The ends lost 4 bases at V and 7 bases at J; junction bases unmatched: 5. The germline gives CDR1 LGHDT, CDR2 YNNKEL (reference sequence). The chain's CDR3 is CASSRGTSGLEQYF. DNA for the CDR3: TGTGCCAGCAGCCGTGGGACTAGCGGGTTAGAGCAGTACTTC.

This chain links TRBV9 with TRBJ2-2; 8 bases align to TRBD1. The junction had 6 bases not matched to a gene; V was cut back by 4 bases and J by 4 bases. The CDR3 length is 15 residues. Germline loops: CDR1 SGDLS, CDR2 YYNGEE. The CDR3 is CASSSRTGFTGELFF. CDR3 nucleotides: TGTGCCAGCAGCTCCCGGACAGGGTTCACCGGGGAGCTGTTTTTT.

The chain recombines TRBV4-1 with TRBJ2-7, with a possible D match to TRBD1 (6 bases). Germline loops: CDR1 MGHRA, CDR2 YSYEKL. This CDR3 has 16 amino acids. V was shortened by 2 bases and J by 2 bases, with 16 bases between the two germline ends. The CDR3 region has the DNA TGCGCCAGCAGCCAAAGCCCCCGGACAGAGACCTACGAGCAGTACTTC. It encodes CASSQSPRTETYEQYF.

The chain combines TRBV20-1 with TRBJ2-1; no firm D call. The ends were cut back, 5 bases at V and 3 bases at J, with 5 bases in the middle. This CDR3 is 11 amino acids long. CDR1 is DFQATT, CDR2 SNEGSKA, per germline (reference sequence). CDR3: CSAEDYNEQFF. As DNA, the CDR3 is TGCAGTGCTGAGGACTACAATGAGCAGTTCTTC.

CDR3 coding DNA: TGTGCCAGCAGAACCATAACCAAAAGGAATGAGCAGTTCTTC. This sequence encodes CASRTITKRNEQFF. V gene TRBV6-5 combines with J gene TRBJ2-1, with D hard to call. Germline CDR1 is MNHEY and CDR2 is SVGAGI. The V gene lost 6 bases and the J gene lost 7 bases, with 16 bases spanning the gap. This CDR3 is built from 14 residues.

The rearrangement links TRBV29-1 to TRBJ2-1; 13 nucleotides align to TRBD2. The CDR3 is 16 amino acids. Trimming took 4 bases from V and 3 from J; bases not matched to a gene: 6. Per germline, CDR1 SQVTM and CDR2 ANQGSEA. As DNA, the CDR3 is TGCAGCGTTGTACCGGGACTAGCGGGACACTACAATGAGCAGTTCTTC. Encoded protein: CSVVPGLAGHYNEQFF.

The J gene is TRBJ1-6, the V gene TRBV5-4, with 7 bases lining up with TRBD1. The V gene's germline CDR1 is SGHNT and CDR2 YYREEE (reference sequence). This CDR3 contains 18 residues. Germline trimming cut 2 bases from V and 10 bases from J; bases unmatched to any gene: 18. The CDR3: CASSLPNRGSHSNSPLHF. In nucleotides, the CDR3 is TGTGCCAGCAGCTTACCCAACAGGGGAAGTCACTCAAACTCACCCCTCCACTTT.

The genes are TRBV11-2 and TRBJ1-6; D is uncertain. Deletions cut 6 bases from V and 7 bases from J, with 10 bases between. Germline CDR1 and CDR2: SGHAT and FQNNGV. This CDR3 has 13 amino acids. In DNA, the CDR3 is TGTGCCAGCAGTGCCGACTGGAATTCACCCCTCCACTTT. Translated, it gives CASSADWNSPLHF.

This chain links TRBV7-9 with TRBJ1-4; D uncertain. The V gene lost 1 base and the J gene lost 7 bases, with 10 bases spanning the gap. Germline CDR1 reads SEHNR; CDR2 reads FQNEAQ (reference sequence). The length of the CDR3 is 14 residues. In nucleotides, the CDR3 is TGTGCCAGCAGCTTAGGGGTGTCCGGTGAAAAACTGTTTTTT. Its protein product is CASSLGVSGEKLFF.

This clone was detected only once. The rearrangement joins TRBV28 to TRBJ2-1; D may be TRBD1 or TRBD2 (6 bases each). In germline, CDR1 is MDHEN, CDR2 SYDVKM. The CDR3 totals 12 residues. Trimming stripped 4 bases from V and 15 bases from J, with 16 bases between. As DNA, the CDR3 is TGTGCCAGCAGTTCCGGAGGGGGGCTTGGGTTCTTC. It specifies CASSSGGGLGFF.

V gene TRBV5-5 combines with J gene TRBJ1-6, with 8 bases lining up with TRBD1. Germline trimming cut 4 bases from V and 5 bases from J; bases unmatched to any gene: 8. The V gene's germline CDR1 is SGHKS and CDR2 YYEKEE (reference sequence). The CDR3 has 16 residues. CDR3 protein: CASSPKQGADNSPLHF. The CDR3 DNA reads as TGTGCCAGCAGCCCTAAGCAGGGGGCAGATAATTCACCCCTCCACTTT.

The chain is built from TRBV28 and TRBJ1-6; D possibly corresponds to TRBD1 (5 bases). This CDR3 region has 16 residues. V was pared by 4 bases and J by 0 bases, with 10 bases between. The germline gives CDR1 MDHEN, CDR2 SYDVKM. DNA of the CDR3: TGTGCCAGCAGTTATCAGGGTGGCTCCTATAATTCACCCCTCCACTTT. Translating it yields CASSYQGGSYNSPLHF.

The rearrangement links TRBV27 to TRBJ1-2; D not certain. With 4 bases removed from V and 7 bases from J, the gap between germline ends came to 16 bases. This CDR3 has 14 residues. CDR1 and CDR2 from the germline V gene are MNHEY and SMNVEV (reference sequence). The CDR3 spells CASSSGYTFLGYTF. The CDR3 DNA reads TGTGCCAGCAGTTCGGGGTACACTTTTCTTGGCTACACCTTC.

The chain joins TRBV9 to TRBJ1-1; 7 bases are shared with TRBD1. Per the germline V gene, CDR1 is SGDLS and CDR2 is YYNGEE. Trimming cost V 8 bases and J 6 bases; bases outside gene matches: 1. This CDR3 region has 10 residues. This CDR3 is CASGQAEAFF. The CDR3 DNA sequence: TGTGCCAGTGGACAGGCTGAAGCTTTCTTT.